What follows describes a single TCR beta chain. The record originates from a study of blood T cell repertoires in COVID-19. Study-wide context: PBMCs, B-cell-depleted T cells, or T cells provided the cDNA or gDNA that made up the material.

In the authors' methods: From reference gene primer amplification, estimates of nucleated cell counts were derived. Using immunoSEQ multiplex PCR, the repertoire was profiled, and TCRdb retains in-frame clones only, with some absent. V, J and clone size were drawn from that table, and D and trimming were deduced from the DNA. The repertoire consists of 250,000 or so clones, with around four fifths occurring once and the leading ten covering approximately 6.3%. V gave up 3 bases and J gave up 2 bases; unmatched junction bases: 9. Germline V gene lookup returns CDR1 PRHDT and CDR2 FYEKMQ (reference sequence). The CDR3 sequence is 16 residues long.

V is TRBV13 and J is TRBJ2-7, with 8 bases fitting TRBD1. The receptor was isolated from a woman aged 60 to 75 with active or convalescent COVID-19. The sample taken for sequencing was peripheral blood. The CDR3 spells CASSFIGRQGPYEQYF. Here the CDR3 DNA reads TGTGCCAGCAGCTTTATTGGTCGACAGGGGCCCTACGAGCAGTACTTC.